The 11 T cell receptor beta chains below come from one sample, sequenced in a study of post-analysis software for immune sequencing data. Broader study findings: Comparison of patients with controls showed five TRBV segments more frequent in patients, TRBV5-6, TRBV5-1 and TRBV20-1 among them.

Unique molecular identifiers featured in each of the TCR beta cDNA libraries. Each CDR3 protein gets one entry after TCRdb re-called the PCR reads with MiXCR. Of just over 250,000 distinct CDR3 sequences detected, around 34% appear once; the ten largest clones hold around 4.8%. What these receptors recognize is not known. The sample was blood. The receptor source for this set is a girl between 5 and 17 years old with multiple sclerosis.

The CDR3 coding sequence is TGTGCCAGTAGTACCCCGGCCAGCGGACTTCACAATGAGCAGTTCTTC. Translating gives CASSTPASGLHNEQFF. The rearrangement uses TRBV19 and TRBJ2-1; a possible D gene is TRBD2 (5 bases). Germline CDR1 reads LNHDA; CDR2 reads SQIVND (reference sequence). V was cut by 4 bases and J by 5 bases, with 18 bases left in between. This CDR3 comprises 16 residues.

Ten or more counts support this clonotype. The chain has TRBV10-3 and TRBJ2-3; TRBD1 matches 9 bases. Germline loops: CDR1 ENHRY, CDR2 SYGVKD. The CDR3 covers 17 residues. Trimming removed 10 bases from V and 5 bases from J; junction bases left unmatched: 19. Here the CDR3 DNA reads TGTGCCACTCGACCGGGACAGGGCCTCGCAGGGAGAGATACGCAGTATTTT. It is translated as CATRPGQGLAGRDTQYF.

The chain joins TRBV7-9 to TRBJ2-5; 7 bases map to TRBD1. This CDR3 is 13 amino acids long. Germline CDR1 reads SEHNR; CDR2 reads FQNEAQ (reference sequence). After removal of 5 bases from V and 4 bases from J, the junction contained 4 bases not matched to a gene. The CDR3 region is CASSLGQSETQYF. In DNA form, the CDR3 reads TGTGCCAGCAGCCTGGGACAGTCAGAGACCCAGTACTTC.

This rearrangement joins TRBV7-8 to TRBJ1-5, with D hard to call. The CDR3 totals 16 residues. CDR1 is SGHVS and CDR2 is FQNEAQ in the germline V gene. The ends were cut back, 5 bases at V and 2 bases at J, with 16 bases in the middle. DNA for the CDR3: TGTGCCAGCAGCCCCCAGAATGGGTTCCGCAATCAGCCCCAGCATTTT. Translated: CASSPQNGFRNQPQHF. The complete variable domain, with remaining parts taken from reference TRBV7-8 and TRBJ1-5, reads GAGVSQSPRYKVAKRGQDVALRCDPISGHVSLFWYQQALGQGPEFLTYFQNEAQLDKSGLPSDRFFAERPEGSVSTLKIQRTQQEDSAVYLCASSPQNGFRNQPQHFGDGTRLSIL.

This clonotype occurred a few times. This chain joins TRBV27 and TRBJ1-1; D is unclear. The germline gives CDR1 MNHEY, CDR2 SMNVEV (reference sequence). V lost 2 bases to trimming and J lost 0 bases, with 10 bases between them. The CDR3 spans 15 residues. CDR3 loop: CASSLRKGMNTEAFF. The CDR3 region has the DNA TGTGCCAGCAGTTTAAGGAAGGGCATGAACACTGAAGCTTTCTTT.

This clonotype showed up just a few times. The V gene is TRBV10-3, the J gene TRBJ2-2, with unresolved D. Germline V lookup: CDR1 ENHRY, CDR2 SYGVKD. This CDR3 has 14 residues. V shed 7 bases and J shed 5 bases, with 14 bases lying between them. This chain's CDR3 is CAITARVNTGELFF. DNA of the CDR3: TGTGCCATCACAGCTAGGGTGAATACCGGGGAGCTGTTTTTT.

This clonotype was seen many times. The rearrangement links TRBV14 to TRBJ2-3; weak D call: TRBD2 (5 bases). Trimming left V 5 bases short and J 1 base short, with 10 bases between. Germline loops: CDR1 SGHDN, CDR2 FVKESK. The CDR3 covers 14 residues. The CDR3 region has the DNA TGTGCCAGCAGCGTGGAGGAGGGCACAGATACGCAGTATTTT. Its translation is CASSVEEGTDTQYF.

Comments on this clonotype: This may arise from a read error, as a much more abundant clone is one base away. CDR3 bases: TGTGCCAGCAGCCAATTGACAGGATCTCAAGAGACCCAGCACTTC. Its protein product is CASSQLTGSQETQHF. This rearrangement joins TRBV3-1 to TRBJ2-5; tentatively, D is TRBD1 (6 bases). Germline V gene data show CDR1 as LGHDT and CDR2 as YNNKEL (reference sequence). The CDR3 is 15 amino acids.

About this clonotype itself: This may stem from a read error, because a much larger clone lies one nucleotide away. The CDR3 DNA reads as TGCAGTGTAAATGTGCGGGGGTCCAGCTCCTACAATGAGCAGTTCTTC. Protein: CSVNVRGSSSYNEQFF. The gene calls are TRBV20-1 and TRBJ2-1, with 7 positions matching TRBD2. The CDR3 is 16 amino acids. The germline V gene encodes CDR1 DFQATT and CDR2 SNEGSKA (reference sequence). J lost 0 bases, V lost 7 bases, and 12 bases had no gene match.

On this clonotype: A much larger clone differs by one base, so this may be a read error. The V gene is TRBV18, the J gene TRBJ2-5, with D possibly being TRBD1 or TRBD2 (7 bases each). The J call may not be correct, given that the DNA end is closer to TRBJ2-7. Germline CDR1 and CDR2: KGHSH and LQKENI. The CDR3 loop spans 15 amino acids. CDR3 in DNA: TGTGCCAGCTTACCACGGGACAGCGGGAAATTCGAGCAGTACTTC. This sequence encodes CASLPRDSGKFEQYF.

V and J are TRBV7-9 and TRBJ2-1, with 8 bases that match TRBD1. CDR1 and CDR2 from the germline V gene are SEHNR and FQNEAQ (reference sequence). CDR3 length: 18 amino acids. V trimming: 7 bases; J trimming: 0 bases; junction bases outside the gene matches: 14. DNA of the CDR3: TGTGCCAGCAAAGGACAGGGCATGGCGGGGCACTCCTACAATGAGCAGTTCTTC. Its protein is CASKGQGMAGHSYNEQFF.